The 6 T cell receptor beta chains below were found in one sample sequenced in a study of T-cell reconstitution after alpha-beta-depleted transplantation in children. Unique molecular identifiers were used in preparing the TCRbeta library. From the PCR reads, TCRdb called clonotypes with MiXCR, one entry per CDR3 protein. The sample shows some 500,000 distinct CDR3 sequences, about 16% of them seen only once. This sample comprised PBMCs from the stem cell graft donor, obtained from the stem cell graft. Receptors originate from a human donor who donated a stem cell graft to a child with acute lymphoblastic leukemia.

This clonotype was counted a few times. The CDR3 DNA reads as TGTGCCAGCAGAGCCTTAGGGACGGGGCCCAATGAGCAGTTCTTC. It translates to CASRALGTGPNEQFF. V gene TRBV6-1 combines with J gene TRBJ2-1, with D perhaps matching TRBD1 or TRBD2 (5 bases each). Germline loops: CDR1 MNHNS, CDR2 SASEGT. CDR3 length: 15 amino acids. The V end lost 6 bases, the J end lost 6 bases, and 18 bases lay between the germline ends.

A few counts support this clonotype. The V call is TRBV25-1, the J call TRBJ1-4; a weak D match, TRBD1 (6 bases). The CDR3 extends over 15 amino acids. Germline loops: CDR1 MGHDK, CDR2 SYGVNS. V lost 3 bases, J lost 5 bases, and 13 bases lay in between. The CDR3 loop reads CASSDLTGTNEKLFF. Here the CDR3 DNA reads TGTGCCAGCAGTGACCTCACAGGGACCAATGAAAAACTGTTTTTT.

This clonotype was detected only a few times. V usage is TRBV18 and J usage is TRBJ2-7; 8 bases are shared with TRBD1. The trim removed 3 bases at V and 6 bases at J, leaving 10 bases unmatched. Germline assignment: CDR1 KGHSH and CDR2 LQKENI. The CDR3 runs 15 residues. Here the CDR3 reads CASSPSGTGLPEQYF. The CDR3 coding sequence is TGTGCCAGCTCACCTTCCGGGACAGGACTTCCCGAGCAGTACTTC.

The chain carries TRBV4-1 and TRBJ2-1, with 8 bases identical to TRBD2. CDR1 and CDR2 from the germline V gene are MGHRA and YSYEKL. The CDR3 has 14 residues. The trim removed 4 bases at V and 8 bases at J, leaving 7 bases unmatched. The CDR3 here is CASSPLGRGDEQFF. DNA of the CDR3: TGCGCCAGCAGCCCTCTCGGGAGGGGCGATGAGCAGTTCTTC.

The sample holds a few counts of this clonotype. J is TRBJ2-7 and V is TRBV7-9; 7 bases agree with TRBD1. The germline gives CDR1 SEHNR, CDR2 FQNEAQ (reference sequence). The junction had 10 bases not matched to a gene; V was cut back by 3 bases and J by 5 bases. This CDR3 contains 15 residues. The CDR3 DNA sequence: TGTGCCAGCAGCTTTTTCACAGGGGTCGTGGACGAGCAGTACTTC. Translated, it gives CASSFFTGVVDEQYF.

This clonotype has more than one count but fewer than ten. The J gene is TRBJ1-5, the V gene TRBV6-1, with TRBD1 matching over 7 bases. V lost 3 bases, J lost 6 bases, and 8 bases stayed unmatched. CDR1 and CDR2 from the germline V gene are MNHNS and SASEGT. This CDR3 spans 15 amino acids. The CDR3 loop reads CASSDPRTGGQPQHF. The CDR3 coding sequence is TGTGCCAGCAGTGACCCTAGGACAGGAGGTCAGCCCCAGCATTTT.